A selection of T cell receptor beta chains follows, all from one sample in a study of blood T cell repertoires in COVID-19. Measured with immunoSEQ multiplex PCR; TCRdb has only the in-frame clones, and not every one. The repertoire includes approximately 220,000 clones, 83% of them detected once, and approximately 4.9% sits in the top ten. Sequencing was done on a sample of PBMCs or T cells enriched from blood (not recorded which). The receptors were sampled from a woman between 45 and 60 years old who had been exposed to COVID-19. The CDR3 runs from the conserved cysteine through the conserved F or W. The order of the fields is clone size, J gene, V gene, CDR3 length, D gene, CDR3 protein, CDR3 DNA. The D gene is left open where the match is weak. Only some rows state a clone size, as once, few, many or a class for expanded clones.

abundance: -; j_gene: TRBJ1-3; v_gene: TRBV12-3/TRBV12-4; len: 12; d_gene: -; CDR3aa: CASSNFPNTIYF; CDR3nt: TGTGCCAGCAGCAATTTCCCAAACACCATATATTTT
abundance: -; j_gene: TRBJ2-7; v_gene: TRBV28; len: 17; d_gene: -; CDR3aa: CASSSSLRLGRGYEQYF; CDR3nt: TGCGCCAGCAGTTCCTCCCTGCGACTAGGACGCGGGTACGAGCAGTACTTC
abundance: -; j_gene: TRBJ1-2; v_gene: TRBV19; len: 14; d_gene: -; CDR3aa: CASRSGDKNYGYTF; CDR3nt: TGTGCCAGTAGGTCAGGGGACAAGAACTATGGCTACACCTTC
abundance: -; j_gene: TRBJ1-1; v_gene: TRBV10-3; len: 14; d_gene: -; CDR3aa: CAISPVGGDTEAFF; CDR3nt: TGTGCCATCAGCCCCGTGGGAGGGGACACTGAAGCTTTCTTT
abundance: -; j_gene: TRBJ2-1; v_gene: TRBV7-2; len: 17; d_gene: -; CDR3aa: CASSLATAGAHGNEQFF; CDR3nt: TGTGCCAGCAGCTTAGCGACGGCGGGGGCCCATGGGAATGAGCAGTTCTTC
abundance: -; j_gene: TRBJ2-5; v_gene: TRBV14; len: 16; d_gene: TRBD2; CDR3aa: CASSFLSGGPQETQYF; CDR3nt: TGTGCCAGCAGTTTTCTTAGCGGGGGGCCTCAAGAGACCCAGTACTTC
abundance: -; j_gene: TRBJ2-3; v_gene: TRBV5-1; len: 14; d_gene: TRBD1; CDR3aa: CASSPDRGTDTQYF; CDR3nt: TGCGCCAGCAGCCCGGACAGGGGGACAGATACGCAGTATTTT
abundance: -; j_gene: TRBJ1-1; v_gene: TRBV20-1; len: 11; d_gene: TRBD1; CDR3aa: CSAYDRAEAFF; CDR3nt: TGCAGTGCCTACGACAGGGCTGAAGCTTTCTTT
abundance: -; j_gene: TRBJ2-2; v_gene: TRBV10-3; len: 16; d_gene: -; CDR3aa: CAISDHTTGNTGELFF; CDR3nt: TGTGCCATCAGTGACCACACGACAGGGAACACCGGGGAGCTGTTTTTT
abundance: -; j_gene: TRBJ1-1; v_gene: TRBV28; len: 14; d_gene: TRBD1; CDR3aa: CASSLGTGDTEAFF; CDR3nt: TGTGCCAGCAGTTTAGGGACAGGGGACACTGAAGCTTTCTTT
abundance: -; j_gene: TRBJ2-5; v_gene: TRBV6-5; len: 15; d_gene: TRBD2; CDR3aa: CASSVSGANGETQYF; CDR3nt: TGTGCCAGCAGCGTTAGCGGGGCCAATGGGGAGACCCAGTACTTC
abundance: -; j_gene: TRBJ2-4; v_gene: TRBV7-2; len: 17; d_gene: TRBD1; CDR3aa: CASSSSGTALAKNIQYF; CDR3nt: TGTGCCAGCAGCTCATCCGGGACAGCCTTAGCCAAAAACATTCAGTACTTC
abundance: -; j_gene: TRBJ2-7; v_gene: TRBV27; len: 15; d_gene: TRBD2; CDR3aa: CASSLRGGSSYEQYF; CDR3nt: TGTGCCAGCAGCCTCCGGGGCGGGAGCTCCTACGAGCAGTACTTC
abundance: -; j_gene: TRBJ2-7; v_gene: TRBV5-4; len: 13; d_gene: -; CDR3aa: CASSLTSSYEQYF; CDR3nt: TGTGCCAGCAGCTTAACATCATCCTACGAGCAGTACTTC
abundance: once; j_gene: TRBJ2-3; v_gene: TRBV14; len: 11; d_gene: -; CDR3aa: CASSQQDTQYF; CDR3nt: TGTGCCAGCAGCCAGCAGGATACGCAGTATTTT
abundance: once; j_gene: TRBJ1-6; v_gene: TRBV6-5; len: 13; d_gene: -; CDR3aa: CARSTGIGSPLHF; CDR3nt: TGTGCCAGAAGTACAGGGATCGGTTCACCCCTCCACTTT
abundance: -; j_gene: TRBJ1-5; v_gene: TRBV28; len: 13; d_gene: -; CDR3aa: CATTGYSNQPQHF; CDR3nt: TGTGCCACCACAGGGTATAGCAATCAGCCCCAGCATTTT
abundance: -; j_gene: TRBJ1-2; v_gene: TRBV5-6; len: 14; d_gene: -; CDR3aa: CASIYRGINYGYTF; CDR3nt: TGTGCCAGCATTTATCGGGGAATTAACTATGGCTACACCTTC
abundance: -; j_gene: TRBJ1-5; v_gene: TRBV7-8; len: 17; d_gene: -; CDR3aa: CASSLEGSLYSNQPQHF; CDR3nt: TGTGCCAGCAGCTTAGAAGGGAGTCTTTATAGCAATCAGCCCCAGCATTTT
abundance: -; j_gene: TRBJ2-1; v_gene: TRBV12-3/TRBV12-4; len: 13; d_gene: -; CDR3aa: CASGRVGYNEQFF; CDR3nt: TGTGCCAGCGGGCGGGTAGGGTACAATGAGCAGTTCTTC
abundance: -; j_gene: TRBJ1-1; v_gene: TRBV7-6; len: 15; d_gene: -; CDR3aa: CASSLAAGRLTEAFF; CDR3nt: TGTGCCAGCAGCTTAGCTGCAGGGCGTCTCACTGAAGCTTTCTTT
abundance: -; j_gene: TRBJ1-1; v_gene: TRBV6-5; len: 14; d_gene: -; CDR3aa: CASTPRRAFTEAFF; CDR3nt: TGTGCCAGCACCCCGCGGAGAGCCTTCACTGAAGCTTTCTTT
abundance: -; j_gene: TRBJ2-1; v_gene: TRBV5-6; len: 15; d_gene: TRBD1; CDR3aa: CASSADREAYNEQFF; CDR3nt: TGTGCCAGCAGCGCGGACAGGGAAGCCTACAATGAGCAGTTCTTC
abundance: -; j_gene: TRBJ2-7; v_gene: TRBV5-5; len: 13; d_gene: TRBD1; CDR3aa: CASSLSRGNEQYF; CDR3nt: TGTGCCAGCAGCTTGTCCAGGGGGAACGAGCAGTACTTC
abundance: -; j_gene: TRBJ1-3; v_gene: TRBV9; len: 13; d_gene: -; CDR3aa: CASRAGAGNTIYF; CDR3nt: TGTGCCAGCCGCGCGGGAGCGGGAAACACCATATATTTT
abundance: -; j_gene: TRBJ2-5; v_gene: TRBV5-1; len: 17; d_gene: -; CDR3aa: CASSLEAADSLQETQYF; CDR3nt: TGCGCCAGCAGCTTGGAAGCCGCGGACAGCCTCCAAGAGACCCAGTACTTC
abundance: -; j_gene: TRBJ2-7; v_gene: TRBV6-2/TRBV6-3; len: 13; d_gene: -; CDR3aa: CASSYSLEGEQYF; CDR3nt: TGTGCCAGCAGTTACTCATTAGAGGGCGAGCAGTACTTC
abundance: -; j_gene: TRBJ1-3; v_gene: TRBV14; len: 14; d_gene: -; CDR3aa: CASSQGTGMFTIYF; CDR3nt: TGTGCCAGCAGCCAAGGGACTGGGATGTTCACCATATATTTT
abundance: many; j_gene: TRBJ1-4; v_gene: TRBV18; len: 15; d_gene: -; CDR3aa: CASSRDSPTNEKLFF; CDR3nt: TGTGCCAGCTCAAGAGACAGCCCAACTAATGAAAAACTGTTTTTT
abundance: -; j_gene: TRBJ2-1; v_gene: TRBV7-3; len: 15; d_gene: -; CDR3aa: CASSRGNNLYNEQFF; CDR3nt: TGTGCCAGCAGCAGGGGGAACAACCTCTACAATGAGCAGTTCTTC
abundance: -; j_gene: TRBJ2-5; v_gene: TRBV5-1; len: 13; d_gene: -; CDR3aa: CASSFSRVETQYF; CDR3nt: TGCGCCAGCAGCTTTAGCAGAGTAGAGACCCAGTACTTC
abundance: -; j_gene: TRBJ1-1; v_gene: TRBV25-1; len: 13; d_gene: -; CDR3aa: CASRSTGVTEAFF; CDR3nt: TGTGCCAGCCGATCCACGGGGGTTACTGAAGCTTTCTTT